Listed below are T cell receptor beta chains from one sample, sequenced in a study of a mutant IDH1 vaccine in newly diagnosed glioma. Method: immunoSEQ multiplex PCR; TCRdb's copy keeps in-frame clones and lacks some. In the table there are just under 95,000 clones, 83% of which are singletons. The sequenced sample was PBMCs, obtained from a glioma patient treated with radiotherapy, temozolomide or both. The receptors come from a woman aged 45 to 65 with glioma. CDR3s include the opening cysteine and the closing phenylalanine or tryptophan. The D gene is left open where the match is weak. A clone size is listed for some rows: how often the clone was seen (once, few, many), or a class if it is expanded.

J | V | size | D | DNA | CDR3
TRBJ1-2 | TRBV19 | . | . | TGTGCCCTTGGGGGGGCAGGTTCACGTGGCTACACCTTC | CALGGAGSRGYTF
TRBJ1-4 | TRBV18 | few | . | TGTGCCAGCTCACCACAGGGTTACGTGGAAAAACTGTTTTTT | CASSPQGYVEKLFF
TRBJ1-1 | TRBV27 | . | . | TGTGCCAGCAGCTCCGGCGTGCTAGGAACTGAAGCTTTCTTT | CASSSGVLGTEAFF
TRBJ2-7 | TRBV5-1 | . | . | TGCGCCAGCTCTACTAGGAATAGGGGGAGCGAGCAGTACTTC | CASSTRNRGSEQYF
TRBJ1-1 | TRBV2 | . | . | TGTGCCAGCAACCCGGGGACGAGGACTGAAGCTTTCTTT | CASNPGTRTEAFF
TRBJ2-7 | TRBV5-4 | . | . | TGTGCCAGCAGCTTGGCCCCAGGGGTTTACGAGCAGTACTTC | CASSLAPGVYEQYF
TRBJ1-1 | TRBV4-1 | few | . | TGCGCCAGCAGCCATTTCAACATTAGCGCTTTCTTT | CASSHFNISAFF
TRBJ2-7 | TRBV25-1 | . | . | TGTGCCAGCAGTGAATATCCCCACGGTAGGTACGAGCAGTACTTC | CASSEYPHGRYEQYF
TRBJ1-5 | TRBV28 | once | TRBD1 | TGTGCCAGCACCAACAGGGGGCCGGGCAATCAGCCCCAGCATTTT | CASTNRGPGNQPQHF
TRBJ2-6 | TRBV19 | . | . | TGTGCCAGTAGTCCAGAAGAGGCTGGGGCCAACGTCCTGACTTTC | CASSPEEAGANVLTF
TRBJ2-2 | TRBV5-1 | . | . | TGCGCCAGCAGCTTGGCCCATTCAGGGGAGGCCGGGGAGCTGTTTTTT | CASSLAHSGEAGELFF
TRBJ2-6 | TRBV14 | . | . | TGTGCCAGCAGCCAAATGGAGACTGGGGCCAACGTCCTGACTTTC | CASSQMETGANVLTF
TRBJ1-3 | TRBV19 | . | . | TGTGCCAGTAGTATAAGCACGCCTGGAAACACCATATATTTT | CASSISTPGNTIYF
TRBJ1-1 | TRBV19 | . | . | TGTGCCAGTAGTATTGGGGGGCAAAACACTGAAGCTTTCTTT | CASSIGGQNTEAFF
TRBJ2-1 | TRBV18 | few | . | TGTGCCAGCTCTTTTGACCTGGAGCAGTTCTTC | CASSFDLEQFF
TRBJ2-7 | TRBV7-8 | . | . | TGTGCCAGCAGCCTAACCTCGGTCCGCTCCGAGCAGTACTTC | CASSLTSVRSEQYF
TRBJ1-2 | TRBV5-5 | . | . | TGTGCCAGCAGCTTTGGACAGCTTAACTATGGCTACACCTTC | CASSFGQLNYGYTF
TRBJ1-2 | TRBV25-1 | . | . | TGTGCCAGCAGTGGGGGCTATGGCTACACCTTC | CASSGGYGYTF
TRBJ2-1 | TRBV10-3 | . | TRBD1 | TGTGCCACACAGCCCACGGGACAGTCCTACAATGAGCAGTTCTTC | CATQPTGQSYNEQFF
TRBJ1-3 | TRBV27 | . | . | TGTGCCAGCAGTTTATCTGCCAGGGCGGGAGGAAACACCATATATTTT | CASSLSARAGGNTIYF
TRBJ1-4 | TRBV10-3 | . | TRBD1 | TGTGCCATAAAACAGGGGTCCGGTGAAAAACTGTTTTTT | CAIKQGSGEKLFF
TRBJ2-5 | TRBV5-6 | . | TRBD1 | TGTGCCAGCAGCTACGGACAGGGTAGGGTCCAAGAGACCCAGTACTTC | CASSYGQGRVQETQYF
TRBJ2-4 | TRBV4-1 | . | TRBD1 | TGCGCCAGCAGCCAAGAACTGGGCAGGGGGCTGAGAAACATTCAGTACTTC | CASSQELGRGLRNIQYF
TRBJ1-1 | TRBV6-5 | . | . | TGTGCCAGCAGTTACTCTGGGGAGACCACTGAAGCTTTCTTT | CASSYSGETTEAFF
TRBJ2-7 | TRBV29-1 | once | . | TGCAGCGGAAAAGGGGGTAGCGGTGGTACGGAGCAGTACTTC | CSGKGGSGGTEQYF
TRBJ2-1 | TRBV5-1 | . | TRBD2 | TGCGCCAGCAGTCCGGGACTAGCCTACAATGAGCAGTTCTTC | CASSPGLAYNEQFF
TRBJ1-6 | TRBV15 | . | . | TGTGCCACCAGCAGAGACAGGGGTACGGTTTCCCCCCTCCACTTT | CATSRDRGTVSPLHF
TRBJ1-1 | TRBV4-3 | once | . | TGCGCCAGCAGCCAAGATCTGGTTGCTTACACTGAAGCTTTCTTT | CASSQDLVAYTEAFF
TRBJ1-3 | TRBV5-1 | . | . | TGCGCCAGCAGCGGAGGGGACACGGCTGGAAACACCATATATTTT | CASSGGDTAGNTIYF
TRBJ2-1 | TRBV10-3 | . | TRBD2 | TGTGCCATCAGGTACAGCACTAGCGGGGGGGCCGATGAGCAGTTCTTC | CAIRYSTSGGADEQFF
TRBJ2-1 | TRBV7-2 | . | . | TGTGCCAGCAGGCAAGGTAAGGACAATGAGCAGTTCTTC | CASRQGKDNEQFF
TRBJ2-1 | TRBV30 | . | TRBD2 | TGTGCCTGGGGGACTAGCGGGGACTGCTCCTACAATGAGCAGTTCTTC | CAWGTSGDCSYNEQFF
TRBJ1-3 | TRBV7-2 | once | . | TGTGCCAGCAGTCCATGGACTGGAAACACCATATATTTT | CASSPWTGNTIYF
TRBJ2-7 | TRBV20-1 | . | TRBD1 | TGCAGTGCGGGGACAGGGGGAGAGCAGTACTTC | CSAGTGGEQYF
TRBJ2-1 | TRBV6-1 | . | . | TGTGCCAGCAGTGAATGGACCCGGAGTGAGCAGTTCTTC | CASSEWTRSEQFF
TRBJ1-2 | TRBV27 | . | . | TGTGCCAGCAGTTTGGGCCGAGGTACCTATGGCTACACCTTC | CASSLGRGTYGYTF
TRBJ1-2 | TRBV27 | . | . | TGTGCCAGCAGTTTCCCGGACAGTCGGTATGGCTACACCTTC | CASSFPDSRYGYTF
TRBJ2-7 | TRBV12-5 | . | TRBD1 | TGTGCTAGTGGGCCGGGACAGGGAGCCTACGAGCAGTACTTC | CASGPGQGAYEQYF
TRBJ2-5 | TRBV5-1 | once | TRBD2 | TGCGCCAGCAGCTCCGGAAGATGGGGGGGAGAGACCCAGTACTTC | CASSSGRWGGETQYF
TRBJ2-2 | TRBV6-5 | . | . | TGTGCCAGCGTGGGGGGCGGGGAGCTGTTTTTT | CASVGGGELFF
TRBJ2-3 | TRBV7-2 | . | . | TGTGCCAGCAGCCCCCCTCTTCGAAGAAGCACAGATACGCAGTATTTT | CASSPPLRRSTDTQYF
TRBJ1-1 | TRBV5-1 | . | TRBD1 | TGCGCCAGCAGCCTGGAGAGTTACAGGGGAGGCACTGAAGCTTTCTTT | CASSLESYRGGTEAFF
TRBJ2-5 | TRBV7-6 | . | . | TGTGCCAGCAGCTCCTTCGGGGGACAAGAGACCCAGTACTTC | CASSSFGGQETQYF
TRBJ2-7 | TRBV5-1 | once | . | TGCGCCAGCAGCTTGGGGGATTTGGGGGGCGACGAGCAGTACTTC | CASSLGDLGGDEQYF
TRBJ1-4 | TRBV5-8 | . | . | TGTGCCAGCAGCTTGGCCCCGGGACCAGGGGAAAAACTGTTTTTT | CASSLAPGPGEKLFF
TRBJ2-4 | TRBV7-9 | . | . | TGTGCCAGCAACATGGGAGGCAGGGGAAACATTCAGTACTTC | CASNMGGRGNIQYF
TRBJ1-2 | TRBV7-9 | . | . | TGTGCCAGCAGTTCTACTACCGGGACGAGATATGGCTACACCTTC | CASSSTTGTRYGYTF
TRBJ1-1 | TRBV7-2 | . | . | TGTGCCAGCACCTTGCGACAAAACACTGAAGCTTTCTTT | CASTLRQNTEAFF
TRBJ2-1 | TRBV7-9 | . | TRBD1 | TGTGCCAGCAGCTTCAGGGGGACCTACAATGAGCAGTTCTTC | CASSFRGTYNEQFF
TRBJ2-2 | TRBV11-3 | . | . | TGTGCCAGCAGCTTATTTGGACGGACGAACACCGGGGAGCTGTTTTTT | CASSLFGRTNTGELFF
TRBJ1-5 | TRBV9 | few | . | TGTGCCAGCAGCGTACAGGGCAATCAGCCCCAGCATTTT | CASSVQGNQPQHF
TRBJ2-3 | TRBV19 | . | . | TGTGCCAGTACCACGCGGGCGGGGGCGGATACGCAGTATTTT | CASTTRAGADTQYF
TRBJ2-5 | TRBV5-8 | . | TRBD2 | TGTGCCAGCAGTCCTCGTCCGGGGGGGAAAGAGACCCAGTACTTC | CASSPRPGGKETQYF